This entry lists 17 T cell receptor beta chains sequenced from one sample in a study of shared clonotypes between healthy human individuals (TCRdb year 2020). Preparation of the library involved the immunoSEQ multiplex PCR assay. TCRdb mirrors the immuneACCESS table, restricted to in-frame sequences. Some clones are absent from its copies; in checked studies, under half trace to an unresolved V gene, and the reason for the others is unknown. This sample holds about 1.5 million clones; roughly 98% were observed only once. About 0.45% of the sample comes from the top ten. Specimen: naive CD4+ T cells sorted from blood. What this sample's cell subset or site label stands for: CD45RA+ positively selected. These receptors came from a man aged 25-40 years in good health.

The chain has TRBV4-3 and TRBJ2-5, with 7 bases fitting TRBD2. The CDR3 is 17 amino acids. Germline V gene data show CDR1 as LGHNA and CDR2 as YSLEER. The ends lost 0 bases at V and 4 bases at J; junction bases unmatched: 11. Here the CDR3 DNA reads TGCGCCAGCAGCCAAGATCGCGGGGGATCAGAGGGAGAGACCCAGTACTTC. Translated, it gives CASSQDRGGSEGETQYF.

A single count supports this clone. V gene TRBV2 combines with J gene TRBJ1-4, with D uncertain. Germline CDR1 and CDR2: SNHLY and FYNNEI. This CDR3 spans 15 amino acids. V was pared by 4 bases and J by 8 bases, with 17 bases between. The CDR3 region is CASSGNRGNSEKLFF. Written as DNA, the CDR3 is TGTGCCAGCAGTGGGAATCGGGGAAACTCCGAAAAACTGTTTTTT.

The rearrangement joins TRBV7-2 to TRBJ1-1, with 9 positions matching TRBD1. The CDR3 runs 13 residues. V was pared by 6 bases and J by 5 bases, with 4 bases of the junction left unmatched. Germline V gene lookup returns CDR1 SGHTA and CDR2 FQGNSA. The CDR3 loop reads CASRLTGGTEAFF. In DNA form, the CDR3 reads TGTGCCAGCAGATTGACAGGGGGTACTGAAGCTTTCTTT.

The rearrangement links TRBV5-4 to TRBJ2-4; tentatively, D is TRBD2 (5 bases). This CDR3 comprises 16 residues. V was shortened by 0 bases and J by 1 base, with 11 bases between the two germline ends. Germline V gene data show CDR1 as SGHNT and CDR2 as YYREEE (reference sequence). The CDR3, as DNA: TGTGCCAGCAGCTTGGCCTCGGGCGGGGCCAAAAACATTCAGTACTTC. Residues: CASSLASGGAKNIQYF.

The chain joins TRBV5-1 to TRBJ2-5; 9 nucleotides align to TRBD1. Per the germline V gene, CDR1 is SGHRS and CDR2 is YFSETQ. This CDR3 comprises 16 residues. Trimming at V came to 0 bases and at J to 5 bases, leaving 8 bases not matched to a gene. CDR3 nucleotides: TGCGCCAGCAGCTTGGTTCTACAGGGGGCTCTGGAGACCCAGTACTTC. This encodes CASSLVLQGALETQYF.

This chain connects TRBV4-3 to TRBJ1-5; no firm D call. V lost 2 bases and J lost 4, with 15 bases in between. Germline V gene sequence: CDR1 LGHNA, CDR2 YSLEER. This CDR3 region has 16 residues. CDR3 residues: CASSQRGGLGNQPQHF. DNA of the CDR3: TGCGCCAGCAGCCAAAGAGGAGGGTTGGGGAATCAGCCCCAGCATTTT.

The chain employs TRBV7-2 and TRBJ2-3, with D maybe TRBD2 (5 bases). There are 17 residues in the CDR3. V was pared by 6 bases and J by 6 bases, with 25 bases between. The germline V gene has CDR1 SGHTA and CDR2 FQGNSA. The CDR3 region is CASSRGWIPPSEDTQYF. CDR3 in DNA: TGTGCCAGCAGTCGGGGATGGATTCCGCCAAGTGAGGATACGCAGTATTTT.

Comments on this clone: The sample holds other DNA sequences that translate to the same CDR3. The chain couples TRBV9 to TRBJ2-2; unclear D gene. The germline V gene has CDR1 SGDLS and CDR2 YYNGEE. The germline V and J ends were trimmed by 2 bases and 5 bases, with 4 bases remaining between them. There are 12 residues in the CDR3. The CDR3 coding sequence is TGTGCCAGCAGCGTCGGAACCGGGGAGCTGTTTTTT. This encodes CASSVGTGELFF.

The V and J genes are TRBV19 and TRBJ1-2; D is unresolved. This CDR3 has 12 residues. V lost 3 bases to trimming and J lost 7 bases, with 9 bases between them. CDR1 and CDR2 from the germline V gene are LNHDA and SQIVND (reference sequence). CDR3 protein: CASSIPWRGYTF. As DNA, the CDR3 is TGTGCCAGTAGTATCCCCTGGCGTGGCTACACCTTC.

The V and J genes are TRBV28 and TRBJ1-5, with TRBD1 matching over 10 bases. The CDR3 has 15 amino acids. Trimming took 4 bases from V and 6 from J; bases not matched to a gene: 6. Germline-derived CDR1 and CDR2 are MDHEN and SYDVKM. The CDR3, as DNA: TGTGCCAGCAGTTCCAGGACAGGGGGGATTCAGCCCCAGCATTTT. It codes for CASSSRTGGIQPQHF.

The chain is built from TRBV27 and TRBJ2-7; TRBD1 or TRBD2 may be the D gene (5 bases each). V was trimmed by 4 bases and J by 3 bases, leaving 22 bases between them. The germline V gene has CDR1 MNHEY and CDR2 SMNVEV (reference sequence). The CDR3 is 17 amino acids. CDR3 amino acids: CASSYRKTGRLDYEQYF. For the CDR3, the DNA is TGTGCCAGCAGTTACCGCAAGACGGGGCGCCTCGACTACGAGCAGTACTTC.

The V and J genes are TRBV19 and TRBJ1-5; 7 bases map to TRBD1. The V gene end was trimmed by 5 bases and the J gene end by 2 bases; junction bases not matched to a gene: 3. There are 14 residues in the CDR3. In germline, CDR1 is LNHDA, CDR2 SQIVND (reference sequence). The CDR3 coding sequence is TGTGCCAGTAGTTTCCAGGGGGGCAATCAGCCCCAGCATTTT. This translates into CASSFQGGNQPQHF.

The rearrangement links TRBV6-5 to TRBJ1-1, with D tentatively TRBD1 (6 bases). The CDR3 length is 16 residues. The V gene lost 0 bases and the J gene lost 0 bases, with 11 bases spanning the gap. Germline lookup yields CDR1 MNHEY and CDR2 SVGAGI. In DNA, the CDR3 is TGTGCCAGCAGTTACTCGCCGGGACAAATGAACACTGAAGCTTTCTTT. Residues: CASSYSPGQMNTEAFF.

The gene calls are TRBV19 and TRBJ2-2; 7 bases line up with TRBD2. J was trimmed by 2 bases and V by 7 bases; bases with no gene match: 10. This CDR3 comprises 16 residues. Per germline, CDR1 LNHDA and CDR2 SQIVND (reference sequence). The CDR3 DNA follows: TGTGCCAGTACCGTCGGGAGGATGGGAAACACCGGGGAGCTGTTTTTT. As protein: CASTVGRMGNTGELFF.

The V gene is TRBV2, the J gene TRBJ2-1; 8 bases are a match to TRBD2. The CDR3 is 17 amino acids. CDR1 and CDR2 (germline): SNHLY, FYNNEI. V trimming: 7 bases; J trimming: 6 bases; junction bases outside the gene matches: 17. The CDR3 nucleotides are TGTGCCAGCAACCAACATCTAACGGGAGGGCCAGGCAATGAGCAGTTCTTC. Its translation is CASNQHLTGGPGNEQFF.

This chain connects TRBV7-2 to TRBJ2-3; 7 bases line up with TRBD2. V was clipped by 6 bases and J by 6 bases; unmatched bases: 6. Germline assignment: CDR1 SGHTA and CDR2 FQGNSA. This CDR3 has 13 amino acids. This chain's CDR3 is CASSPLLADTQYF. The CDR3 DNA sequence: TGTGCCAGCAGTCCACTACTAGCGGATACGCAGTATTTT.

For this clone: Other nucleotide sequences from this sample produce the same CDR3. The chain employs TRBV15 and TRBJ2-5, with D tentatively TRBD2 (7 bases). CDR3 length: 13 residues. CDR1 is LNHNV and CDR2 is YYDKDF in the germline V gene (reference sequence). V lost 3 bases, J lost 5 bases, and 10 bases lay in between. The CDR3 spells CATSRGGLETQYF. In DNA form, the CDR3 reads TGTGCCACCAGCAGGGGGGGGCTGGAGACCCAGTACTTC.